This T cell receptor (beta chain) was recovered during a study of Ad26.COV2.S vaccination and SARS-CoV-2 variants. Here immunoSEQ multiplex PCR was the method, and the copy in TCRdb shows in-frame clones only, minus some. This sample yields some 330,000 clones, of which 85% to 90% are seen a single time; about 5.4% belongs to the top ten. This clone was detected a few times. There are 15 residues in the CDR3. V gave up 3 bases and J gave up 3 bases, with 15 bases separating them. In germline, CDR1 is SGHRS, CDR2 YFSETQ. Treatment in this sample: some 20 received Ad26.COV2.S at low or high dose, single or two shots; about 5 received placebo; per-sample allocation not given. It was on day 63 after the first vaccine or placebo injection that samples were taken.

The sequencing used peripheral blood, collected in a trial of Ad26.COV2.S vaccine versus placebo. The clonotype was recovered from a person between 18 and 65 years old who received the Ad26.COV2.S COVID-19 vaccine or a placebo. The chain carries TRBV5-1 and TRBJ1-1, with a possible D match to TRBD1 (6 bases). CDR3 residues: CASSSTGRGDTEAFF. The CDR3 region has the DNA TGCGCCAGCAGCTCTACAGGGAGAGGGGACACTGAAGCTTTCTTT.